The entry that follows covers one T cell receptor (beta chain) sequence. This entry comes from a study of blood T cell repertoires in COVID-19. Trimming pared 4 bases from V and 3 bases from J, leaving 16 bases between. The CDR3 consists of 15 residues. Per germline, CDR1 SGHRS and CDR2 YFSETQ. Profiling relied on immunoSEQ multiplex PCR, and the TCRdb table lists in-frame clones only, not all of them. The table lists 100,000 to 150,000 clones, roughly four fifths of them singletons, with 3.5% to 4% in the top ten. The chain couples TRBV5-1 to TRBJ2-5; the D gene is possibly TRBD1 (6 bases). The sequence came from a woman between 45 and 60 years old with acute or convalescent COVID-19. Sequencing input: peripheral blood. In DNA form, the CDR3 reads TGCGCCAGCAGCCTTCCCCTAGGGGGAGAAGAGACCCAGTACTTC. It codes for CASSLPLGGEETQYF.